In its sample, the clone carrying this TCR beta chain was seen many times. The data stem from a study of T cells in Graves' hyperthyroidism and ophthalmopathy. Amplified TCR beta CDR3 regions derived from RNA transcripts. First-round RT-PCR targeting the TCR CDR3 was performed with the HTBI primer set. TCRdb passed the multiplex PCR reads through MiXCR, listing each CDR3 protein once. Of around 620,000 distinct CDR3 sequences listed, 14% are singletons. The CDR3 loop spans 15 amino acids. The germline CDR1 and CDR2 sequences are SGHDN and FVKESK. Trimming stripped 1 base from V and 1 base from J, with 11 bases between. Exclusions: uncontrolled infection, other autoimmune disease, pregnancy, lactation. Clinical symptoms, serum thyroxine, TRAb, thyroid ultrasound and orbital computed tomography established diagnosis. The source of the PBMCs was approximately 9.5 ml of fresh peripheral blood.

This TCR was sampled from a woman between 18 and 30 years old with Graves' ophthalmopathy. The chain carries TRBV14 and TRBJ2-7; D is possibly TRBD1 or TRBD2 (5 bases each). The sequencing input was blood. The CDR3 loop is CASSQGGRKSYEQYF. CDR3 DNA sequence: TGTGCCAGCAGCCAAGGGGGACGGAAATCCTACGAGCAGTACTTC. The variable domain in full, completed from reference TRBV14 and TRBJ2-7, reads EAGVTQFPSHSVIEKGQTVTLRCDPISGHDNLYWYRRVMGKEIKFLLHFVKESKQDESGMPNNRFLAERTGGTYSTLKVQPAELEDSGVYFCASSQGGRKSYEQYFGPGTRLTVT.